This T cell receptor beta chain was retrieved from a study of blood T cell repertoires in COVID-19. About the study: Some COVID-19 samples were acute and others convalescent; all came from the United States, Italy and Spain.

Clones were sequenced by immunoSEQ multiplex PCR, and TCRdb holds only the in-frame ones, with some missing. The sample holds approximately 100,000 clones, roughly 85% seen once. CDR3 length: 16 amino acids. CDR1 and CDR2 (germline): SGHRS, YFSETQ. Trimming removed 3 bases from V and 5 bases from J, with 18 bases in between. Sequencing used peripheral blood. The gene calls are TRBV5-1 and TRBJ2-1, with a possible D match to TRBD1 (6 bases). The sequence came from a human donor in a cohort sampled during active COVID-19. This CDR3 is CASSSQPQGRDNEQFF. The CDR3 region has the DNA TGCGCCAGCAGCTCCCAGCCTCAGGGGCGCGACAATGAGCAGTTCTTC.